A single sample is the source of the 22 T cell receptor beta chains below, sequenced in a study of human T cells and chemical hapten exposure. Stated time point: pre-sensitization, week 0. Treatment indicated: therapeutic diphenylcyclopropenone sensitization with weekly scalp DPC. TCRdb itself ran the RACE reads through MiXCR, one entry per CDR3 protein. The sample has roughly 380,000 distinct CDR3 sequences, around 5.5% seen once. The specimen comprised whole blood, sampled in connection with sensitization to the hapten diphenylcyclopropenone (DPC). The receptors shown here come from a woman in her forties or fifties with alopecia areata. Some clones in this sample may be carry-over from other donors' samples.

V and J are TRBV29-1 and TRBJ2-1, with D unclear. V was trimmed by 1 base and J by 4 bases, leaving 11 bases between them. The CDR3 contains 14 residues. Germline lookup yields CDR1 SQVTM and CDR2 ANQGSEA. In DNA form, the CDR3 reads TGCAGCGTTGAAGTAATCGGGTTTTACAATGAGCAGTTCTTC. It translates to CSVEVIGFYNEQFF.

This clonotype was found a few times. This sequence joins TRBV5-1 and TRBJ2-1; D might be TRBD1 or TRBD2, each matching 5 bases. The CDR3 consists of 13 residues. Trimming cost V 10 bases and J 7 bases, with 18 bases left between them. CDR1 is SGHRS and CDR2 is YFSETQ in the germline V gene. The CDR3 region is CAWGSAGSNEQFF. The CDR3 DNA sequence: TGCGCCTGGGGGAGCGCCGGTAGTAATGAGCAGTTCTTC.

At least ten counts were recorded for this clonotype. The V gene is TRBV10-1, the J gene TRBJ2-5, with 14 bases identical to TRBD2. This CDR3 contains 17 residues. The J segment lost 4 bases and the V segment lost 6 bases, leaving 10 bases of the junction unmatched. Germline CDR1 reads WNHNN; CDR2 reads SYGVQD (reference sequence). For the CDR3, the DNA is TGCGCCAGCAGCCCCGGGACTAGCGGGAGAAAAGGAGAGACCCAGTACTTC. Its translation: CASSPGTSGRKGETQYF.

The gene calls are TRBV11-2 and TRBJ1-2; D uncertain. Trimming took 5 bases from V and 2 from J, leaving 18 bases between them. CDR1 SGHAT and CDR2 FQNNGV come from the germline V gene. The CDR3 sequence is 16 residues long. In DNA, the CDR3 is TGTGCCAGCAGCCGACTTAGAGAGGCGCGGAACTATGGCTACACCTTC. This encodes CASSRLREARNYGYTF.

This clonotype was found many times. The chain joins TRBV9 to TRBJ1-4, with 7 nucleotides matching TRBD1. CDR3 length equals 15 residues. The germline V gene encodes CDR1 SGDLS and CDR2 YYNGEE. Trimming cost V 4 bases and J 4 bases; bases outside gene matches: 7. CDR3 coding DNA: TGTGCCAGCAGCCCTCTGACAGGGTTTAATGAAAAACTGTTTTTT. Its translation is CASSPLTGFNEKLFF.

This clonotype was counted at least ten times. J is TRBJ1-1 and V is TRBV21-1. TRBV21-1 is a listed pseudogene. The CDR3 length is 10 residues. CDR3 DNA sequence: TGTGCCACCTTTAACACTGAAGCTTTCTTT. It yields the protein CATFNTEAFF.

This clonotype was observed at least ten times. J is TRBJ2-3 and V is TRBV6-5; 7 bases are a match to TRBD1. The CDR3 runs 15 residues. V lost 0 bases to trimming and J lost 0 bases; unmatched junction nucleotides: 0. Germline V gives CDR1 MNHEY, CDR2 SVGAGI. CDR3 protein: CASSYSGQSTDTQYF. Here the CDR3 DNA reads TGTGCCAGCAGTTACTCGGGACAGAGCACAGATACGCAGTATTTT.

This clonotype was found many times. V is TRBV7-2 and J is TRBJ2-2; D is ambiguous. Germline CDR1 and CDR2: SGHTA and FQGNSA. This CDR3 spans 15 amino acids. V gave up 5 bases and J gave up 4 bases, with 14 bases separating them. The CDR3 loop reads CASSPQPWGTGELFF. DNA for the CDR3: TGTGCCAGCAGCCCGCAACCGTGGGGCACCGGGGAGCTGTTTTTT. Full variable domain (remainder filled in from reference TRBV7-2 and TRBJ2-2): GAGVSQSPSNKVTEKGKDVELRCDPISGHTALYWYRQSLGQGLEFLIYFQGNSAPDKSGLPSDRFSAERTGGSVSTLTIQRTQQEDSAVYLCASSPQPWGTGELFFGEGSRLTVL.

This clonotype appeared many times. CDR3 nucleotides: TGTGCCAGCAGGGGATTAGTGGACAGGAAAAACACTGAAGCTTTCTTT. This encodes CASRGLVDRKNTEAFF. The chain uses TRBV12-3 or TRBV12-4 and TRBJ1-1; 7 nucleotides align to TRBD1. The V segment lost 6 bases and the J segment 2 bases; nucleotides outside the gene matches: 12. This CDR3 contains 16 residues.

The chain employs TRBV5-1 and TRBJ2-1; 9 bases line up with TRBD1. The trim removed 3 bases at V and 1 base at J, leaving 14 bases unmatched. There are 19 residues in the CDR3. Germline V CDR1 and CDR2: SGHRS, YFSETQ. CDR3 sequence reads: CASSSKTGGGLSSYNEQFF. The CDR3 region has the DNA TGCGCCAGCAGCTCAAAGACAGGGGGAGGCCTTAGTTCCTACAATGAGCAGTTCTTC.

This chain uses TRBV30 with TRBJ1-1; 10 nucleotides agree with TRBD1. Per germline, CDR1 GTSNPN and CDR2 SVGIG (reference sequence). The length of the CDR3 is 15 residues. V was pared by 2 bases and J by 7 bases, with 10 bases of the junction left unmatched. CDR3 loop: CAWSLYRDRGGEAFF. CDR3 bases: TGTGCCTGGAGTTTATACCGGGACAGGGGTGGTGAAGCTTTCTTT.

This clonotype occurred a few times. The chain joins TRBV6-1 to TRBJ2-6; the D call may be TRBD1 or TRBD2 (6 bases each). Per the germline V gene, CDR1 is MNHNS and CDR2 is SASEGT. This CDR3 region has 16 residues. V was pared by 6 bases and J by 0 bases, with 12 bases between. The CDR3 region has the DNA TGTGCCAGCAGCCAAAGGGGGGTCTCTGGGGCCAACGTCCTGACTTTC. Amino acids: CASSQRGVSGANVLTF.

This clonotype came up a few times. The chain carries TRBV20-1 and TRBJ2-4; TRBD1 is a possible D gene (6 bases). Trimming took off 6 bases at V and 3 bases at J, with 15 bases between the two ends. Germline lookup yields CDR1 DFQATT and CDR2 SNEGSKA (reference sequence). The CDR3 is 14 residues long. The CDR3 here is CSATDSWGKNIQYF. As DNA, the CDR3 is TGCAGTGCCACGGACAGCTGGGGCAAAAACATTCAGTACTTC.

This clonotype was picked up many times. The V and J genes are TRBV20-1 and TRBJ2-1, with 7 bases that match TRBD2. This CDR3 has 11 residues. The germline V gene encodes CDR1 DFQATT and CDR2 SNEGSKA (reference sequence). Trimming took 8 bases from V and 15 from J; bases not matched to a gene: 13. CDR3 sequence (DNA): TGCAGTACTGGCGGGGGAGACCTAAGGTTCTTC. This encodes CSTGGGDLRFF.

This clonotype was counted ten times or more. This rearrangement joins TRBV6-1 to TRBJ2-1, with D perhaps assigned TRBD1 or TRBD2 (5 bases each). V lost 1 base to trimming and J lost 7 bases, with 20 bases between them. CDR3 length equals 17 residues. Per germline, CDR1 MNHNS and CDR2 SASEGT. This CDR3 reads CASSEELGARSLNEQFF. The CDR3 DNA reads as TGTGCCAGCAGTGAAGAACTAGGGGCTAGATCTCTAAATGAGCAGTTCTTC.

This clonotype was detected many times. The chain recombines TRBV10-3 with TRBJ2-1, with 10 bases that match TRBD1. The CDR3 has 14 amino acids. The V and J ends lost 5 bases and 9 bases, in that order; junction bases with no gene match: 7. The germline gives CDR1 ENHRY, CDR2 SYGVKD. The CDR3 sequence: CAISISDRGSEQFF. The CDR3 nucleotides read TGTGCCATCAGTATTTCGGACAGGGGGAGTGAGCAGTTCTTC.

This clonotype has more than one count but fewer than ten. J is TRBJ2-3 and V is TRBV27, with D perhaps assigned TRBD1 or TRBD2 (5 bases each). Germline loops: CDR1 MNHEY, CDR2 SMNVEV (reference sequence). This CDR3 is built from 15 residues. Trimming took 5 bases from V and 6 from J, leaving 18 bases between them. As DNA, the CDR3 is TGTGCCAGCAGTCCTCGGGGCAGGGTAGGGGATACGCAGTATTTT. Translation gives CASSPRGRVGDTQYF.

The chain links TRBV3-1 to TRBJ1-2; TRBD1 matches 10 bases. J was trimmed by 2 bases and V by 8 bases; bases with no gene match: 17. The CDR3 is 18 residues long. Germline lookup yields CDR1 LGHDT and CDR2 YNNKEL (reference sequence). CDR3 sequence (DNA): TGTGCCAGCCGAAAGCAGGCGGGACAGGGGCAACCGAACTATGGCTACACCTTC. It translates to CASRKQAGQGQPNYGYTF.

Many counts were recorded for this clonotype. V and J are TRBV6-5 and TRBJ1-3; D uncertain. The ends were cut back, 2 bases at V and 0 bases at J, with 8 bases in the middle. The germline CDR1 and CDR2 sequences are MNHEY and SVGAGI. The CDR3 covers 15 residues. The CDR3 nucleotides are TGTGCCAGCAGTTACGACGACTCCTCTGGAAACACCATATATTTT. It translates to CASSYDDSSGNTIYF.

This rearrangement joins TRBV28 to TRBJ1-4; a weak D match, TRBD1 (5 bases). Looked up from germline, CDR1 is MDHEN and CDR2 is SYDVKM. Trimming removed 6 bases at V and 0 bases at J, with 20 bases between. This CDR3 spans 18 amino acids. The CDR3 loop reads CASSLNSDRYATNEKLFF. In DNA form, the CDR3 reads TGTGCCAGCAGCTTGAACTCCGACAGATATGCAACTAATGAAAAACTGTTTTTT.

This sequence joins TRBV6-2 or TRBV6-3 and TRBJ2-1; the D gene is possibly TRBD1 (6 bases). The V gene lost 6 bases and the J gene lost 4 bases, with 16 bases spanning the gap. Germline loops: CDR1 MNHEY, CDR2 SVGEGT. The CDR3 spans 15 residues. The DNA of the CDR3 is TGTGCCAGCAGCCCCGGGACACACCTATACAATGAGCAGTTCTTC. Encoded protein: CASSPGTHLYNEQFF.

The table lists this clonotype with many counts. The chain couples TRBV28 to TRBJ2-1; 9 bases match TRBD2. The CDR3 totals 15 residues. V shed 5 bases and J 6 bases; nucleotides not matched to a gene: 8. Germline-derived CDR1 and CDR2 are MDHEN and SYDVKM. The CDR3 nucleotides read TGTGCCAGCAGTCCGAGACTAGCGGCCCGCAATGAGCAGTTCTTC. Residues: CASSPRLAARNEQFF.